Here is one T cell receptor beta chain with its context. Germline V gives CDR1 LGHDT, CDR2 YNNKEL (reference sequence). J was trimmed by 2 bases and V by 0 bases; bases with no gene match: 4. CDR3 length: 16 residues. The data were obtained in a study of blood T cell repertoires in COVID-19. During active infection, Seattle patients enrolled and were then monitored through disease. Repertoires were generated with immunoSEQ multiplex PCR, while TCRdb's copy carries only in-frame clones and drops some. In the table there are about 260,000 clones, about nine tenths of which are singletons. J is TRBJ2-1 and V is TRBV3-1 (or the pseudogene TRBV3-2); 7 nucleotides agree with TRBD2. Sequencing was done on a sample of peripheral blood. The TCR originated in a person under 35 with COVID-19, enrolled during active disease. CDR3 protein: CASSQEAGEPYNEQFF. The DNA for the CDR3 is TGTGCCAGCAGCCAAGAGGCGGGAGAACCCTACAATGAGCAGTTCTTC.